These 14 T cell receptor beta chains share one sample of origin, sequenced in a study of blood T cell repertoires in COVID-19. TCRdb's table, derived via immunoSEQ multiplex PCR, lists solely in-frame clones and lacks some. Counted here are 150,000 to 200,000 clones, around 89% occurring once; the ten biggest clones make up roughly 0.82%. The sample taken for sequencing was PBMCs or T cells enriched from blood (not recorded which). The origin of the receptors is a woman between 18 and 30 years old who had recovered from COVID-19.

The rearrangement links TRBV6-2 or TRBV6-3 to TRBJ1-2; 10 nucleotides align to TRBD1. This CDR3 has 13 residues. With 8 bases clipped from V and 5 bases from J, the junction kept 5 bases outside the gene matches. The germline CDR1 and CDR2 sequences are MNHEY and SVGEGT. The CDR3 spells CASGRDRGYGYTF. Written as DNA, the CDR3 is TGTGCCAGCGGCCGGGACAGGGGATATGGCTACACCTTC.

This rearrangement joins TRBV11-2 to TRBJ2-7, with D possibly TRBD1 on 6 matching bases. The germline gives CDR1 SGHAT, CDR2 FQNNGV. The V gene lost 4 bases and the J gene lost 2 bases, with 15 bases spanning the gap. This CDR3 is built from 15 residues. The CDR3 loop reads CASSSVRTATYEQYF. The CDR3 DNA sequence: TGTGCCAGCAGCTCCGTGCGGACAGCGACCTACGAGCAGTACTTC.

The chain is built from TRBV9 and TRBJ2-3, with 13 positions matching TRBD2. Germline CDR1 and CDR2: SGDLS and YYNGEE. This CDR3 spans 16 amino acids. Losses at the gene ends were 0 bases for V and 6 bases for J; bases not matched to a gene: 4. This CDR3 reads CASSVGTSGRLDTQYF. The DNA of the CDR3 is TGTGCCAGCAGCGTAGGGACTAGCGGGAGATTGGATACGCAGTATTTT.

This sequence joins TRBV5-1 and TRBJ1-2; the D gene is possibly TRBD1 (5 bases). This CDR3 is 14 amino acids long. Germline CDR1 SGHRS, CDR2 YFSETQ. V dropped 1 base and J dropped 7 bases, with 14 bases sitting between them. Here the CDR3 DNA reads TGCGCCAGCAGCTTGACTCTCCAGGGTGGTGGCTACACCTTC. Amino acids: CASSLTLQGGGYTF.

The genes are TRBV27 and TRBJ1-2; 7 bases align to TRBD1. The V gene end was trimmed by 6 bases and the J gene end by 8 bases; junction bases not matched to a gene: 12. In germline, CDR1 is MNHEY, CDR2 SMNVEV (reference sequence). The CDR3 length is 14 residues. The CDR3 coding sequence is TGTGCCAGCAGGCCGGTTAGGGGGCTGGAGGGCTACACCTTC. It codes for CASRPVRGLEGYTF.

This sequence joins TRBV28 and TRBJ2-7; 8 bases match TRBD2. Germline CDR1 is MDHEN and CDR2 is SYDVKM. V was pared by 2 bases and J by 6 bases, with 6 bases of the junction left unmatched. CDR3 length: 14 amino acids. The CDR3 region is CASSLSGGEFEQYF. The CDR3 DNA reads TGTGCCAGCAGTTTAAGCGGGGGCGAATTCGAGCAGTACTTC. Together with reference TRBV28 and TRBJ2-7, the CDR3 gives the full variable domain: DVKVTQSSRYLVKRTGEKVFLECVQDMDHENMFWYRQDPGLGLRLIYFSYDVKMKEKGDIPEGYSVSREKKERFSLILESASTNQTSMYLCASSLSGGEFEQYFGPGTRLTVT.

The chain is built from TRBV25-1 and TRBJ2-1; D is possibly TRBD1 (5 bases). The germline V and J ends were trimmed by 3 bases and 2 bases, with 17 bases remaining between them. Germline CDR1 reads MGHDK; CDR2 reads SYGVNS. The CDR3 totals 17 residues. CDR3 nucleotides: TGTGCCAGCAGTGATAAGACAGTTGACCCTCCCTACAATGAGCAGTTCTTC. This codes for CASSDKTVDPPYNEQFF.

V is TRBV6-5 and J is TRBJ2-7; 7 nucleotides line up with TRBD2. The CDR3 is 13 residues long. CDR1 MNHEY and CDR2 SVGAGI come from the germline V gene. Trimming at V came to 4 bases and at J to 6 bases, leaving 6 bases not matched to a gene. DNA of the CDR3: TGTGCCAGCAGTTCTAGCGGAATCCGCGAGCAGTACTTC. Translation gives CASSSSGIREQYF.

The chain links TRBV28 to TRBJ2-1; 8 nucleotides agree with TRBD2. CDR3 length: 16 residues. In germline, CDR1 is MDHEN, CDR2 SYDVKM. V gave up 4 bases and J gave up 0 bases; unmatched junction bases: 5. The CDR3 spells CASSSRSGGSYNEQFF. CDR3 coding DNA: TGTGCCAGCAGTTCCCGAAGCGGGGGCTCCTACAATGAGCAGTTCTTC.

V gene TRBV10-2 combines with J gene TRBJ2-1; possibly TRBD2 for D (6 bases). The V gene's germline CDR1 is WSHSY and CDR2 SAAADI. The CDR3 is 15 residues long. The V end was cut by 3 bases, the J end by 1 base, with 10 bases between. CDR3 sequence reads: CASSDTSKSYNEQFF. DNA for the CDR3: TGCGCCAGCAGTGATACTAGCAAGTCCTACAATGAGCAGTTCTTC.

This CDR3 reads CAISESLPWGGRRSGANVLTF. The CDR3 region has the DNA TGTGCCATCAGTGAGTCTCTACCCTGGGGGGGGCGTCGTTCTGGGGCCAACGTCCTGACTTTC. This chain uses TRBV10-3 with TRBJ2-6; a weak D match, TRBD2 (7 bases). CDR3 size: 21 residues. Germline V CDR1 and CDR2: ENHRY, SYGVKD. V lost 0 bases, J lost 1 base, and 22 bases lay in between.

V and J are TRBV5-1 and TRBJ2-7, with 10 bases fitting TRBD1. The CDR3 contains 14 residues. Germline trimming cut 7 bases from V and 7 bases from J; bases unmatched to any gene: 11. CDR1 is SGHRS, CDR2 YFSETQ, per germline. The CDR3 DNA reads as TGCGCCAGCTGTCCGGGACAGGGGACCGAGGAGCAGTACTTC. The encoded protein is CASCPGQGTEEQYF.

The V and J genes are TRBV19 and TRBJ1-5; 10 positions agree with TRBD1. Germline V gives CDR1 LNHDA, CDR2 SQIVND (reference sequence). The CDR3 spans 16 residues. V shed 2 bases, J shed 2 bases, and the junction held 3 bases outside the gene matches. In nucleotides, the CDR3 is TGTGCCAGTAGTATATTAGGGACAGGGGGCAATCAGCCCCAGCATTTT. Protein product: CASSILGTGGNQPQHF.

This sequence joins TRBV5-6 and TRBJ2-1, with TRBD2 matching over 8 bases. CDR3 length equals 14 residues. CDR1 and CDR2 from the germline V gene are SGHDT and YYEEEE. With V trimmed by 6 bases and J by 7 bases, 9 bases remained unmatched. The chain's CDR3 is CASTTGGAYNEQFF. The CDR3 DNA reads as TGTGCCAGCACCACGGGGGGGGCGTATAATGAGCAGTTCTTC.